This entry features one TCR beta chain sequence. This specimen belongs to a study of shared clonotypes between healthy human individuals. Germline values: CDR1 SGHTA, CDR2 FQGNSA. CDR3 size: 15 residues. V dropped 1 base and J dropped 4 bases, with 12 bases sitting between them. The repertoire was sequenced with immunoSEQ multiplex PCR; TCRdb's copy has only in-frame clones and lacks some. The table lists around 2.3 million clones, approximately 94% of them singletons. The sequenced material came from naive CD4+ T cells sorted from blood. Subset indicated: CD45RA+ positively selected. This receptor was identified in a man aged 18 to 30 in good health. The chain links TRBV7-2 to TRBJ2-3, with D unclear. CDR3 in amino acids: CASSLGRRESDTQYF. For the CDR3, the DNA is TGTGCCAGCAGCTTAGGACGAAGGGAATCAGATACGCAGTATTTT. Full variable domain (remainder filled in from reference TRBV7-2 and TRBJ2-3): GAGVSQSPSNKVTEKGKDVELRCDPISGHTALYWYRQSLGQGLEFLIYFQGNSAPDKSGLPSDRFSAERTGGSVSTLTIQRTQQEDSAVYLCASSLGRRESDTQYFGPGTRLTVL.